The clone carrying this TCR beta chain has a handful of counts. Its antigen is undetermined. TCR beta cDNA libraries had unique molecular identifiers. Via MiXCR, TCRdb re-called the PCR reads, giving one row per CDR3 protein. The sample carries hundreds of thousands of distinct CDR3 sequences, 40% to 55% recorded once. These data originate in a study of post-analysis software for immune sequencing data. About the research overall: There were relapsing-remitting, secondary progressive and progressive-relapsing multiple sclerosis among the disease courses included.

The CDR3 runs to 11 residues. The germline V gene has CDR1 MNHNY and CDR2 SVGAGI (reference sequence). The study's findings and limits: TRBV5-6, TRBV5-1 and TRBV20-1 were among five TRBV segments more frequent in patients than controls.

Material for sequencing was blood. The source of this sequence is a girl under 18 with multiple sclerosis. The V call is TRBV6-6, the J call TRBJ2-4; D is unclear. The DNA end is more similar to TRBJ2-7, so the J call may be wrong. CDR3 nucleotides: TGTGCCAGCAGACTGGAATACGAGCAGTACTTC. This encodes CASRLEYEQYF.